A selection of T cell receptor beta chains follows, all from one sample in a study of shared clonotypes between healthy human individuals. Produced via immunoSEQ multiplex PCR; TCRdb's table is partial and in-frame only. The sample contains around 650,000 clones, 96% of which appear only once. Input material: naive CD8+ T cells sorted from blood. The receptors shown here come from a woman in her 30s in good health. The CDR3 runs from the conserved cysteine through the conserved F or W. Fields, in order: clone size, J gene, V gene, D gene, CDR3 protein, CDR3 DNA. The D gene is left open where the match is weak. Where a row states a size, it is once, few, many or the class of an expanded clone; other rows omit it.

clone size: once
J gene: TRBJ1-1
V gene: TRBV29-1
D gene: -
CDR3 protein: CSVEGGQNTEAFF
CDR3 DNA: TGCAGCGTTGAGGGGGGTCAGAACACTGAAGCTTTCTTT

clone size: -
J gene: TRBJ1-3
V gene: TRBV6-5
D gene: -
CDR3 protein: CASSRGNTIYF
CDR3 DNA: TGTGCCAGTTCAAGAGGAAACACCATATATTTT

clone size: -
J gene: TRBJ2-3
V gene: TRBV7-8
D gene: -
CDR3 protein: CASSRVSTDTQYF
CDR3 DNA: TGTGCCAGCAGCCGCGTCAGCACAGATACGCAGTATTTT

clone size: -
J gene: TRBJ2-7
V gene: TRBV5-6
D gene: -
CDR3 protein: CASSFVTYEQYF
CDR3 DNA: TGTGCCAGCAGCTTTGTAACGTACGAGCAGTACTTC

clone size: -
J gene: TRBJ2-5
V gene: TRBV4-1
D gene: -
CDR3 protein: CASSLSFLTGQETQYF
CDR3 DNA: TGCGCCAGCAGCCTGTCTTTCCTCACAGGGCAAGAGACCCAGTACTTC

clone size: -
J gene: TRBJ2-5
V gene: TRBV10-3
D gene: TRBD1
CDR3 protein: CASSGQRETQYF
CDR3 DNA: TGTGCCAGTTCGGGACAGCGGGAGACCCAGTACTTC

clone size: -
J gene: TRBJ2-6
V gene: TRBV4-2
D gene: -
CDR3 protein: CASSHSGANVLTF
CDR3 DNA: TGTGCCAGCAGCCACTCTGGGGCCAACGTCCTGACTTTC

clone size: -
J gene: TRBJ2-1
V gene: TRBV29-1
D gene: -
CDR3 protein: CSVADDSPGGEQFF
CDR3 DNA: TGCAGCGTGGCCGATGACAGTCCGGGCGGTGAGCAGTTCTTC

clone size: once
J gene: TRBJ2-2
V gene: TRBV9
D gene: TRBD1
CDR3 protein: CASCPGQESGELFF
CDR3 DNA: TGTGCCAGCTGTCCGGGACAGGAGTCCGGGGAGCTGTTTTTT

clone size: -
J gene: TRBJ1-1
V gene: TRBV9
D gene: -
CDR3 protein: CASSGKFGVGDTEAFF
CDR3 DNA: TGTGCCAGCAGCGGAAAATTTGGCGTGGGGGACACTGAAGCTTTCTTT

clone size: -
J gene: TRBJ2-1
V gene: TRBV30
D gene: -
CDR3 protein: CARPNRGRQAEDNEQFF
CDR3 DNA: TGTGCCCGGCCAAACCGAGGACGTCAGGCGGAAGACAATGAGCAGTTCTTC

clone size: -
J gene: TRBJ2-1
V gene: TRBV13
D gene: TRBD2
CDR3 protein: CASSSMGLAGAPPYEQFF
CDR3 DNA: TGTGCCAGCAGCTCCATGGGACTAGCGGGAGCTCCCCCTTATGAGCAGTTCTTC

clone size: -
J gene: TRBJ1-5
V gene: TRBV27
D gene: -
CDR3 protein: CASSRAPRGPEGSNQPQHF
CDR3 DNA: TGTGCCAGCAGCCGGGCCCCAAGGGGACCAGAAGGGAGCAATCAGCCCCAGCATTTT

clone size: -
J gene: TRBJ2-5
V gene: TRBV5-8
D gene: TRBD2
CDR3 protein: CASSLAQREGRKTQYF
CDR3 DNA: TGTGCCAGCAGCTTGGCCCAACGGGAGGGCCGTAAGACCCAGTACTTC

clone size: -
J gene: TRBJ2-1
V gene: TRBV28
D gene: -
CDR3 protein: CASSTYLGVNEQFF
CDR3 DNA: TGTGCCAGCAGTACTTATCTGGGGGTCAATGAGCAGTTCTTC

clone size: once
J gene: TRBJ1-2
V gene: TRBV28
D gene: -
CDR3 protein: CASSPGKNYGYTF
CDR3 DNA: TGTGCCAGCAGTCCAGGGAAAAACTATGGCTACACCTTC

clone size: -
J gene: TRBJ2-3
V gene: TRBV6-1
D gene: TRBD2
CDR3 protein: CASRGLEGTDTQYF
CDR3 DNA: TGTGCCAGCAGGGGACTAGAGGGAACAGATACGCAGTATTTT

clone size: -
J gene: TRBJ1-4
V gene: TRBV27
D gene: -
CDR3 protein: CASSLSSGDANEKLFF
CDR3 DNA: TGTGCCAGCAGTCTTTCTTCTGGCGACGCTAATGAAAAACTGTTTTTT

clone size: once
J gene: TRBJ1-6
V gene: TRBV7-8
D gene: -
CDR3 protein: CASSLSTESPSNSPLHF
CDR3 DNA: TGTGCCAGCAGCTTGTCGACAGAATCACCGTCTAATTCACCCCTCCACTTT

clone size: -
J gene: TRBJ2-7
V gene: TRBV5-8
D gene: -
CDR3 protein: CASSSPRIRSYEQYF
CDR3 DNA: TGTGCCAGCAGCTCCCCGCGGATAAGGTCCTACGAGCAGTACTTC

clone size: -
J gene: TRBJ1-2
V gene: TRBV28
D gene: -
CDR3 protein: CASVRGEGLANYGYTF
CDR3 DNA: TGTGCCAGCGTCAGAGGGGAAGGCCTAGCTAACTATGGCTACACCTTC

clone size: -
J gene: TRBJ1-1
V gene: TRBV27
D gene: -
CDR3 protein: CASSLNGANTEAFF
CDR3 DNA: TGTGCCAGCAGTTTAAACGGAGCGAACACTGAAGCTTTCTTT

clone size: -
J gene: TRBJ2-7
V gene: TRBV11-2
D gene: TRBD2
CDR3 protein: CASSLGTSGKLGYEQYF
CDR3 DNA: TGTGCCAGCAGCTTAGGGACTAGCGGGAAGTTGGGGTACGAGCAGTACTTC

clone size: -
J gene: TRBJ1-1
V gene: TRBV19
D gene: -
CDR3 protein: CASTSPRRGADEAFF
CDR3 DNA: TGTGCCAGTACCTCACCGAGGAGGGGAGCGGATGAAGCTTTCTTT

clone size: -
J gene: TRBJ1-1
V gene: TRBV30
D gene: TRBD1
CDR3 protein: CAWSQGALNTEAFF
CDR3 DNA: TGTGCCTGGTCCCAGGGGGCCCTGAACACTGAAGCTTTCTTT

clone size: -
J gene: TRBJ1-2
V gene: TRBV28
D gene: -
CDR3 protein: CASSLGTNYGYTF
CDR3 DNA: TGTGCCAGCAGTTTAGGGACCAACTATGGCTACACCTTC

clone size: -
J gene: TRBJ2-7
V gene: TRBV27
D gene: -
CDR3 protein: CASSFGTYYEQYF
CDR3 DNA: TGTGCCAGCAGTTTTGGGACTTACTACGAGCAGTACTTC

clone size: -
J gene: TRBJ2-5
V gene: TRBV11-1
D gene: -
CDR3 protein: CASTPHRFQETQYF
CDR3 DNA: TGTGCCAGCACCCCCCACAGGTTCCAAGAGACCCAGTACTTC

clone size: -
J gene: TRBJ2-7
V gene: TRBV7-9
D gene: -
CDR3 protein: CASSLDDSLEQYF
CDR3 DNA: TGTGCCAGCAGCTTAGATGACTCCCTCGAGCAGTACTTC

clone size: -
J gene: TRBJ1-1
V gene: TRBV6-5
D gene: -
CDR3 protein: CAISESGTAGAAFF
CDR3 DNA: TGTGCCATCAGTGAGTCGGGCACAGCCGGGGCAGCTTTCTTT

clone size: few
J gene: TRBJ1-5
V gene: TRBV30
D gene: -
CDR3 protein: CAWSWDGDQPQHF
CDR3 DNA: TGTGCCTGGAGCTGGGACGGAGATCAGCCCCAGCATTTT

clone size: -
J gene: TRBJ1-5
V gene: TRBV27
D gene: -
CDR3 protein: CASSLSAPDQPQHF
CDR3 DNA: TGTGCCAGCAGTTTATCTGCCCCCGATCAGCCCCAGCATTTT

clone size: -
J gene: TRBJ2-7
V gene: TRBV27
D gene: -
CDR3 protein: CASSLRSGVNEQYF
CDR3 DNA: TGTGCCAGCAGTTTAAGGTCGGGAGTGAACGAGCAGTACTTC

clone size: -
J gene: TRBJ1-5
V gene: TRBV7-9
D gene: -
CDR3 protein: CASSRGRGQPQHF
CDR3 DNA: TGTGCCAGCAGCCGAGGGAGGGGACAGCCCCAGCATTTT

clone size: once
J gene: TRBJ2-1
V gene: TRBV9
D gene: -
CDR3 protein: CASSFRINNEQFF
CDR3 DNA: TGTGCCAGCAGCTTTCGGATTAACAATGAGCAGTTCTTC

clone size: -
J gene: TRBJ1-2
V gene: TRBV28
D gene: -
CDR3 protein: CASSLGEVGYGYTF
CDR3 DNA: TGTGCCAGCAGTCTAGGGGAGGTGGGATATGGCTACACCTTC

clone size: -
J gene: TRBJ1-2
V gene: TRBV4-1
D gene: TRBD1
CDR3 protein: CASSQEGTGGNYGYTF
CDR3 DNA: TGCGCCAGCAGCCAAGAAGGCACAGGGGGAAACTATGGCTACACCTTC

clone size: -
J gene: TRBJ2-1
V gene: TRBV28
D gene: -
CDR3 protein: CASSSPLRWQRNEQFF
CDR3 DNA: TGTGCCAGCAGTTCGCCCCTGAGGTGGCAGCGCAATGAGCAGTTCTTC

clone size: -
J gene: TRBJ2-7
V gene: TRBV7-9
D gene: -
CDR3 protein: CASSSPYEQYF
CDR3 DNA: TGTGCCAGCAGCTCTCCCTACGAGCAGTACTTC

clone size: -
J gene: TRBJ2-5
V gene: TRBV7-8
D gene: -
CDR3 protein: CASSLELLYQETQYF
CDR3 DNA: TGTGCCAGCAGCTTAGAACTTTTGTACCAAGAGACCCAGTACTTC

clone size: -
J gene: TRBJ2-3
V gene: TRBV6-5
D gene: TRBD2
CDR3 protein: CASTPTSGSLDTQYF
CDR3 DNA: TGTGCCAGCACCCCGACTAGCGGGAGTCTGGATACGCAGTATTTT

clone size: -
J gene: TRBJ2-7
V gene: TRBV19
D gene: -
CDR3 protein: CATQPEGTYEQYF
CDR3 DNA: TGTGCCACCCAACCGGAGGGTACCTACGAGCAGTACTTC

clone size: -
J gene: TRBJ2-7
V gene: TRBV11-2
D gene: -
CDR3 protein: CASSLDWGDLWEQYF
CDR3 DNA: TGTGCCAGCAGCTTAGATTGGGGTGACCTCTGGGAGCAGTACTTC

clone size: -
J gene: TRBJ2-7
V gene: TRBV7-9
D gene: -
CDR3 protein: CASSLPAEGSYEQYF
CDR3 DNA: TGTGCCAGCAGCTTACCCGCAGAAGGGTCCTACGAGCAGTACTTC

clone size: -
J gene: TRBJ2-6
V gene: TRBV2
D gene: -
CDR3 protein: CASSVGTGANVLTF
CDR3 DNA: TGTGCCAGCAGTGTGGGTACTGGGGCCAACGTCCTGACTTTC

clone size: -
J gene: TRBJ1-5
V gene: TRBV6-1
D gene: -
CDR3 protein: CASSVFPGDLGQPQHF
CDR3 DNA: TGTGCCAGCAGTGTTTTTCCGGGGGACCTGGGTCAGCCCCAGCATTTT

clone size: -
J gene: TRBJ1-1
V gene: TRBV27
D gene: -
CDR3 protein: CASSFGAGRNTEAFF
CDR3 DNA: TGTGCCAGCAGTTTCGGCGCAGGTCGGAACACTGAAGCTTTCTTT

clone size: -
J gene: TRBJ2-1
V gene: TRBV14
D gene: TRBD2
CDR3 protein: CASSQEREGLNEQFF
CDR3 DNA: TGTGCCAGCAGCCAAGAGCGGGAGGGCTTGAATGAGCAGTTCTTC

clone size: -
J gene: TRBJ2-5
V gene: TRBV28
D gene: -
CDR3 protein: CASSLSPGLETQYF
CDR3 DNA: TGTGCCAGCAGTTTATCCCCAGGGCTAGAGACCCAGTACTTC

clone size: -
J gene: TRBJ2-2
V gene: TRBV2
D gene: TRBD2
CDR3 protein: CASSDSQPQYNSGSSTGELFF
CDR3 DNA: TGTGCCAGCAGTGACAGTCAACCCCAATACAACAGCGGGAGTAGCACCGGGGAGCTGTTTTTT

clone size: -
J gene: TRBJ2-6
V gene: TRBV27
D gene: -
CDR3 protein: CASSLIGASGANVLTF
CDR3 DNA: TGTGCCAGCAGTTTAATTGGTGCCTCTGGGGCCAACGTCCTGACTTTC

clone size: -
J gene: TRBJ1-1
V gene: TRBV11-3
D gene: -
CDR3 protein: CASSLGRGVNTEAFF
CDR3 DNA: TGTGCCAGCAGCTTAGGCCGGGGGGTGAACACTGAAGCTTTCTTT

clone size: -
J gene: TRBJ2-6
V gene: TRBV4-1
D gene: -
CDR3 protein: CASSQAAAFSGANVLTF
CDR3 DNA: TGCGCCAGCAGCCAAGCGGCAGCTTTCTCCGGGGCCAACGTCCTGACTTTC

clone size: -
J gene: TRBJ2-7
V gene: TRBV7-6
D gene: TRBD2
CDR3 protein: CASSLAPGTIYEQYF
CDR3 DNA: TGTGCCAGCAGCTTAGCCCCCGGGACTATTTACGAGCAGTACTTC

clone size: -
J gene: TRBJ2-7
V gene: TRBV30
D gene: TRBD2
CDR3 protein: CAWGGLAVLEQYF
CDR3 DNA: TGTGCCTGGGGGGGACTAGCGGTTCTAGAGCAGTACTTC

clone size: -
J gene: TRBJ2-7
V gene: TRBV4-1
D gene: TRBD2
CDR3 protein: CASSQGGGKLSYEQYF
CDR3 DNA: TGCGCCAGCAGCCAGGGGGGAGGGAAGTTATCCTACGAGCAGTACTTC

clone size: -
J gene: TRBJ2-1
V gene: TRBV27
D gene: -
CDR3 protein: CASSLSIPGAEFSYNEQFF
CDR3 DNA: TGTGCCAGCAGTTTATCTATACCGGGGGCCGAGTTCTCCTACAATGAGCAGTTCTTC